The sequence of this T cell receptor beta chain was determined in a study of Ad26.COV2.S vaccination and SARS-CoV-2 variants. At the level of the study: Ad26.COV2.S was injected intramuscularly once or twice, 56 days apart. The study's findings and limits: Analytic work on TCR breadth and depth might have understated the full extent of total T cell responses.

Germline CDR1 SQVTM, CDR2 ANQGSEA. V was pared by 7 bases and J by 9 bases, with 13 bases between. The CDR3 runs to 11 residues. Treatment denoted: some 19 received Ad26.COV2.S at low or high dose, single or two shots; 5 received placebo; per-sample allocation not given. Day 63 following the first vaccine or placebo injection was when the samples were taken. An adult donor aged 18-55 years was enrolled in Boston. Points on this clone: The antigen is undetermined. Other nucleotide sequences in the sample specify the same CDR3.

Clones were sequenced by immunoSEQ multiplex PCR, and TCRdb holds only the in-frame ones, with some missing. Of a few hundred thousand clones listed, about four fifths were seen once; the top ten hold around 7.4%. The material was peripheral blood, obtained in a trial of Ad26.COV2.S vaccine versus placebo. The chain joins TRBV29-1 to TRBJ2-1; D is undetermined. The source is a person between 18 and 65 years old who received the Ad26.COV2.S COVID-19 vaccine or a placebo. Written as DNA, the CDR3 is TGCAGCGGCGGATTACTGGGTGAGCAGTTCTTC. It translates to CSGGLLGEQFF.